This T cell receptor (beta chain) is from a study of blood T cell repertoires in COVID-19. Study-wide background: Specimens from acute and convalescent COVID-19 originated in the United States, Italy and Spain. From T cells, B-cell-depleted T cells, or PBMCs came the material, which was cDNA or gDNA.

V lost 4 bases, J lost 7 bases, and 19 bases lay in between. The CDR3 totals 16 residues. Germline V CDR1 and CDR2: MGHRA, YSYEKL. Assay used: immunoSEQ multiplex PCR; TCRdb lists only in-frame clones, some missing. The table records about 180,000 clones, roughly 85% of them present only once. This TCR derives from a man between 60 and 75 years old with acute or convalescent COVID-19. Sequenced material: peripheral blood. The rearrangement links TRBV4-1 to TRBJ1-4; D might be TRBD1 (6 bases). The DNA of the CDR3 is TGCGCCAGCAGCCCGATCGGAGTAGGGGGGGGTGAAAAACTGTTTTTT. Encoded protein: CASSPIGVGGGEKLFF.